A selection of T cell receptor beta chains follows, all from one sample in a study of blood T cell repertoires in COVID-19. TCRdb's copy holds only in-frame clones and misses some; the assay was immunoSEQ multiplex PCR. The data contain about 220,000 clones, 80% to 85% of them singletons. Sequencing used peripheral blood. These receptors all stem from a man aged 25-45 years with active or convalescent COVID-19. Both conserved end residues are part of each CDR3. A D gene is named only where the DNA matches it firmly. Clone size, where shown, is once, few, many, or a class for clones that have expanded.

j_call	d_call	v_call	clone_size	cdr3_aa	cdr3_nt
TRBJ1-5	.	TRBV4-1	.	CASSQGLLGGSNQPQHF	TGCGCCAGCAGCCAAGGATTGCTAGGGGGAAGCAATCAGCCCCAGCATTTT
TRBJ2-7	.	TRBV9	.	CASSPSAGRDYEQYF	TGTGCCAGCAGCCCCTCTGCCGGCCGGGACTACGAGCAGTACTTC
TRBJ2-1	.	TRBV28	.	CASPPSGQGLLNEQFF	TGTGCCAGCCCTCCTTCGGGACAAGGATTACTCAATGAGCAGTTCTTC
TRBJ2-4	TRBD1	TRBV7-2	.	CASSLDRNIQYF	TGTGCCAGCAGCCTGGACAGGAACATTCAGTACTTC
TRBJ2-7	TRBD2	TRBV18	.	CASSPTSGGWYEQYF	TGTGCCAGCTCGCCTACTAGCGGGGGGTGGTACGAGCAGTACTTC
TRBJ1-5	.	TRBV3-1/TRBV3-2	.	CASSQSSNQPQHF	TGTGCCAGCAGCCAGAGTAGCAATCAGCCCCAGCATTTT
TRBJ1-5	.	TRBV4-1	.	CASSQRQLDGYSNQPQHF	TGCGCCAGCAGCCAACGACAGTTAGACGGGTATAGCAATCAGCCCCAGCATTTT
TRBJ2-1	.	TRBV9	.	CASSAALGSYNEQFF	TGTGCCAGCAGCGCCGCCCTAGGCTCCTACAATGAGCAGTTCTTC
TRBJ1-2	.	TRBV28	once	CASSRGGGYGYTF	TGTGCCAGCAGCCGGGGGGGCGGGTATGGCTACACCTTC
TRBJ2-2	.	TRBV2	.	CASRGRELGELFF	TGTGCCAGCAGGGGAAGGGAGTTGGGGGAGCTGTTTTTT
TRBJ1-6	TRBD1	TRBV7-2	.	CASSLAAGQGSSPLHF	TGTGCCAGCAGCTTAGCAGCGGGACAGGGAAGCTCACCCCTCCACTTT
TRBJ2-2	.	TRBV20-1	few	CSASNRGGTGELFF	TGCAGTGCTAGTAACAGGGGAGGCACCGGGGAGCTGTTTTTT
TRBJ1-2	TRBD1	TRBV3-1/TRBV3-2	.	CASSQPRGLYGYTF	TGTGCCAGCAGCCAACCCAGGGGGCTCTATGGCTACACCTTC
TRBJ2-7	.	TRBV6-1	.	CASSEIPSVNEQYF	TGTGCCAGCAGTGAAATCCCTAGCGTCAACGAGCAGTACTTC
TRBJ1-4	.	TRBV18	.	CASSPQNEKLFF	TGTGCCAGCTCACCCCAGAATGAAAAACTGTTTTTT
TRBJ2-7	.	TRBV19	.	CASSITVSSYEQYF	TGTGCCAGTAGTATCACAGTAAGCTCCTACGAGCAGTACTTC
TRBJ2-6	TRBD2	TRBV7-2	.	CASSPGRGLTGANVLTF	TGTGCCAGCAGCCCAGGGAGGGGCCTAACCGGGGCCAACGTCCTGACTTTC
TRBJ1-2	TRBD1	TRBV7-8	.	CASSLTGGNGYTF	TGTGCCAGCAGCTTGACAGGGGGCAACGGCTACACCTTC
TRBJ2-7	.	TRBV10-3	.	CAIASPGRLPHEQYF	TGTGCCATCGCGTCTCCGGGGAGGCTTCCCCACGAGCAGTACTTC
TRBJ1-2	.	TRBV5-4	.	CASSLQGRYDYGYTF	TGTGCCAGCAGCTTACAGGGTCGGTATGACTATGGCTACACCTTC
TRBJ2-3	.	TRBV3-1/TRBV3-2	.	CATGGGGLVDTQYF	TGTGCCACCGGCGGAGGCGGCCTCGTGGATACGCAGTATTTT
TRBJ1-1	.	TRBV6-5	once	CASSYQNTEAFF	TGTGCCAGCAGTTACCAGAACACTGAAGCTTTCTTT
TRBJ1-6	.	TRBV4-2	.	CASSQAVERGHSPLHF	TGTGCCAGCAGCCAAGCGGTGGAGCGAGGGCATTCACCCCTCCACTTT
TRBJ2-3	TRBD2	TRBV2	.	CASTYGVGGADTQYF	TGTGCCAGCACCTACGGGGTCGGGGGGGCAGATACGCAGTATTTT
TRBJ1-5	TRBD1	TRBV10-2	few	CASSESGTVYSNQPQHF	TGCGCCAGCAGTGAGTCGGGGACAGTTTATAGCAATCAGCCCCAGCATTTT
TRBJ1-2	.	TRBV4-3	.	CASSPIGSYGYTF	TGCGCCAGCAGCCCTATAGGGAGCTATGGCTACACCTTC
TRBJ1-2	.	TRBV30	.	CAWKRVLGYGYTF	TGTGCCTGGAAGCGGGTTTTGGGATATGGCTACACCTTC
TRBJ2-1	TRBD2	TRBV18	.	CASQWRVRDTSGPYNEQFF	TGTGCCAGCCAATGGAGGGTCCGGGATACTAGCGGGCCCTACAATGAGCAGTTCTTC
TRBJ1-2	.	TRBV9	few	CASTPRGGSYGYTF	TGTGCCAGCACCCCCCGCGGGGGAAGCTATGGCTACACCTTC
TRBJ1-6	.	TRBV4-2	.	CASSQDDSQSSPLHF	TGTGCCAGCAGCCAAGATGACTCCCAAAGCTCACCCCTCCACTTT
TRBJ2-3	TRBD2	TRBV7-8	.	CASSLAVIGEGTTQYF	TGTGCCAGCAGCTTAGCCGTTATTGGGGAGGGGACTACGCAGTATTTT
TRBJ2-6	TRBD1	TRBV29-1	.	CSVLRGQGGGANVLTF	TGCAGCGTCTTGAGGGGACAGGGTGGTGGGGCCAACGTCCTGACTTTC
TRBJ2-7	TRBD1	TRBV25-1	once	CASSADRGRDEQYF	TGTGCCAGCAGTGCCGACAGGGGAAGGGACGAGCAGTACTTC
TRBJ1-6	.	TRBV30	once	CAWTSRRHNSPLHF	TGTGCCTGGACTTCACGGCGGCATAATTCACCCCTCCACTTT
TRBJ2-4	TRBD1	TRBV28	.	CASSNRGAKNIQYF	TGTGCCAGCAGCAACAGGGGTGCCAAAAACATTCAGTACTTC
TRBJ1-1	TRBD1	TRBV11-2	.	CASSSYRGWGTEAFF	TGTGCCAGCAGCTCCTACAGGGGTTGGGGCACTGAAGCTTTCTTT
TRBJ2-1	TRBD2	TRBV27	once	CASSRGTSGRRREQFF	TGTGCCAGCAGCCGAGGGACTAGCGGGAGGAGGAGGGAGCAGTTCTTC
TRBJ2-3	TRBD2	TRBV7-2	.	CASSTQLASTDTQYF	TGTGCCAGCAGCACCCAACTAGCGAGCACAGATACGCAGTATTTT
TRBJ2-1	.	TRBV27	.	CASSLMEGLRNEQFF	TGTGCCAGCAGTTTAATGGAGGGCCTGAGGAATGAGCAGTTCTTC
TRBJ2-2	.	TRBV3-1/TRBV3-2	once	CASSQGRELFF	TGTGCCAGCAGCCAAGGGCGGGAGCTGTTTTTT
TRBJ1-2	.	TRBV28	.	CASSFRGNYGYTF	TGTGCCAGCAGTTTCCGAGGAAACTATGGCTACACCTTC
TRBJ2-1	.	TRBV5-4	.	CASSGGQYNEQFF	TGTGCCAGCAGCGGTGGACAGTACAATGAGCAGTTCTTC
TRBJ2-5	TRBD2	TRBV28	.	CASTGRTSGRETQYF	TGTGCCAGCACCGGTAGGACTAGCGGGAGAGAGACCCAGTACTTC
TRBJ2-7	.	TRBV11-2	.	CASSPRSF	TGTGCCAGCAGCCCCCGGAGTTTC
TRBJ1-1	.	TRBV6-5	.	CASSYSNFQINTEAFF	TGTGCCAGCAGTTACTCGAATTTCCAGATTAACACTGAAGCTTTCTTT
TRBJ2-2	TRBD1	TRBV28	.	CASSLLQGDTGELFF	TGTGCCAGCAGTTTACTTCAGGGGGACACCGGGGAGCTGTTTTTT
TRBJ1-1	.	TRBV16	.	CASSQSYAGLNTEAFF	TGTGCCAGCAGCCAATCGTATGCGGGATTGAACACTGAAGCTTTCTTT
TRBJ2-7	.	TRBV19	once	CASSIRDSGEQYF	TGTGCCAGTAGTATCCGGGACAGCGGGGAGCAGTACTTC
TRBJ2-7	TRBD1	TRBV7-2	few	CASSWTGGAYEQYF	TGTGCCAGCAGCTGGACAGGGGGCGCCTACGAGCAGTACTTC
TRBJ2-1	TRBD2	TRBV7-3	.	CASSPRTSFSYNEQFF	TGTGCCAGCAGCCCCCGGACTAGTTTCTCCTACAATGAGCAGTTCTTC
TRBJ2-3	.	TRBV19	.	CASSIRSSVRVGTQYF	TGTGCCAGTAGTATCCGATCTTCCGTCCGGGTCGGTACGCAGTATTTT
TRBJ2-7	.	TRBV28	few	CASSPLEDEQYF	TGTGCCAGCAGTCCACTAGAGGACGAGCAGTACTTC
TRBJ1-1	TRBD1	TRBV28	.	CASSLLQGAAFF	TGTGCCAGCAGTTTGTTGCAGGGGGCCGCTTTCTTT
TRBJ1-5	.	TRBV6-6	few	CASTRIQGAQPQHF	TGTGCCAGCACTAGGATACAGGGCGCTCAGCCCCAGCATTTT
TRBJ1-6	TRBD1	TRBV11-2	.	CASSAGTASSPLHF	TGTGCCAGCAGCGCCGGGACAGCTTCATCACCCCTCCACTTT
TRBJ2-1	.	TRBV4-3	.	CASSQGRGLTTSRSYNEQFF	TGCGCCAGCAGCCAAGGCAGGGGGCTTACGACTAGCCGCTCCTACAATGAGCAGTTCTTC
TRBJ2-7	TRBD2	TRBV28	once	CASFSGGQTYEQYF	TGTGCCAGCTTTAGCGGGGGGCAGACCTACGAGCAGTACTTC
TRBJ1-6	.	TRBV5-1	.	CASRPEGEGSPLHF	TGCGCCAGCAGACCGGAAGGGGAAGGTTCACCCCTCCACTTT
TRBJ2-2	.	TRBV6-1	.	CASSDESWNTGELFF	TGTGCCAGCAGTGACGAGTCGTGGAACACCGGGGAGCTGTTTTTT